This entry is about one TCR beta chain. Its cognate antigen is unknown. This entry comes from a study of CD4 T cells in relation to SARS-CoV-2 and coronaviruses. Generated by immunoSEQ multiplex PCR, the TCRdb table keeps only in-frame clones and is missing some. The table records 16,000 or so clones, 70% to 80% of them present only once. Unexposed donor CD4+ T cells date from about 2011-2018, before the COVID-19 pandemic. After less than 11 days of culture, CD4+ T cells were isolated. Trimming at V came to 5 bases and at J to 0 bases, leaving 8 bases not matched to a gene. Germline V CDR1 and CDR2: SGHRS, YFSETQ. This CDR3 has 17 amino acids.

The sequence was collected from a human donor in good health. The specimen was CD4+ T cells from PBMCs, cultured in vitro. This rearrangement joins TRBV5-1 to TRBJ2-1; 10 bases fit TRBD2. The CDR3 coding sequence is TGCGCCAGCAGTCTTAGCGGGAGGCCGAGCTCCTACAATGAGCAGTTCTTC. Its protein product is CASSLSGRPSSYNEQFF.